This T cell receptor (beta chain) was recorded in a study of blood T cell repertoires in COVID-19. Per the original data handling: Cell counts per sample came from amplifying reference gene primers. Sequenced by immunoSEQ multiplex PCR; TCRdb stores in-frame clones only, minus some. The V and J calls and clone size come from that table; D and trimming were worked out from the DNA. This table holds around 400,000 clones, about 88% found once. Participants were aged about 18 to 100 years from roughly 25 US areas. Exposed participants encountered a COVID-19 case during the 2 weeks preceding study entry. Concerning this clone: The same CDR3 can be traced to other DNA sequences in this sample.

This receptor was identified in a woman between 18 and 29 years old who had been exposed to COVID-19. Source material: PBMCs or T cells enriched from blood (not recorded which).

The DNA for the CDR3 is TGTGCCAGTAGTTCGCGGACTAGCGGCTCCTACGAGCAGTACTTC. This codes for CASSSRTSGSYEQYF. The chain recombines TRBV19 with TRBJ2-7, with 10 bases matching TRBD2. The CDR3 has 15 amino acids. Germline trimming cut 5 bases from V and 0 bases from J; bases unmatched to any gene: 4. In germline, CDR1 is LNHDA, CDR2 SQIVND (reference sequence).